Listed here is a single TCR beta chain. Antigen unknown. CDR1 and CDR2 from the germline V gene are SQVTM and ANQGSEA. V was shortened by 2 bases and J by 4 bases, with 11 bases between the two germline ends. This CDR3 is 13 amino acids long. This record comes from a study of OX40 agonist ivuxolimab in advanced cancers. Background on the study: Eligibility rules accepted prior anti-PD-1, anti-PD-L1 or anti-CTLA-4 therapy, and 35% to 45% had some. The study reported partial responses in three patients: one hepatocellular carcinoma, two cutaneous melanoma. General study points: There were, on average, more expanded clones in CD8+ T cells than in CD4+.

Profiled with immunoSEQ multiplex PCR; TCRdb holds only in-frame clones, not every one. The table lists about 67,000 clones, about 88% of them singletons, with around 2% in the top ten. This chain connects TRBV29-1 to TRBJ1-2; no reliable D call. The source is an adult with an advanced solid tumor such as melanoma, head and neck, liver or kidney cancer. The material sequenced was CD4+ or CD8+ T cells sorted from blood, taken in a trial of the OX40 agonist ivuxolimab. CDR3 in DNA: TGCAGCGTTGAACTCCAGGAACCCTATGGCTACACCTTC. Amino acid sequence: CSVELQEPYGYTF.